The clone carrying this TCR beta chain was observed many times. The data stem from a study of blood T cells in healthy people across ages. Trimming stripped 7 bases from V and 5 bases from J, with 12 bases between. The germline V gene has CDR1 SGHRS and CDR2 YFSETQ. This CDR3 comprises 12 residues. It was with a sample-barcoded 5' primer and a J-beta primer mix that a second PCR of about 7 to 12 cycles was run. A template-switch adaptor containing 12 random nucleotides labeled each cDNA molecule. TCRdb re-derived calls from the 5' RACE reads in MiXCR, one entry per CDR3 protein. This sample carries 650,000 to 700,000 distinct CDR3 sequences, approximately 29% of them seen once, and the ten largest clones take 15%.

The chain recombines TRBV5-1 with TRBJ1-2, with D possibly being TRBD1 (5 bases). Sequenced material: blood. The sequence came from a woman older than 75 in good health. The CDR3 region has the DNA TGCGCCAGCGCAACGGAGGGGTATGGCTACACCTTC. This gives the protein CASATEGYGYTF. Looking up the rest from reference TRBV5-1 and TRBJ1-2 gives the full variable domain: KAGVTQTPRYLIKTRGQQVTLSCSPISGHRSVSWYQQTPGQGLQFLFEYFSETQRNKGNFPGRFSGRQFSNSRSEMNVSTLELGDSALYLCASATEGYGYTFGSGTRLTVV.